The count of the clone carrying this TCR beta chain is one. This CDR3 contains 16 residues. Between the trimmed V and J ends, which lost 1 base and 4 bases, there was a span of 11 bases. The germline CDR1 and CDR2 sequences are LNHNV and YYDKDF (reference sequence). Libraries were prepared by immunoSEQ multiplex PCR; TCRdb keeps only in-frame clonotypes and omits some of them. The table shows around 420,000 clones, with 85% to 90% occurring only once. This specimen comes from a study of Ad26.COV2.S vaccination and SARS-CoV-2 variants. The treatment was: around 19 received Ad26.COV2.S at low or high dose, single or two shots; about 5 received placebo; per-sample allocation not given. Samples were taken on day 63 after the first vaccine or placebo injection.

This sample comprised peripheral blood, obtained in a trial of Ad26.COV2.S vaccine versus placebo. This sequence was found in a person aged 18-65 years who received the Ad26.COV2.S COVID-19 vaccine or a placebo. This rearrangement joins TRBV15 to TRBJ2-6; D gene ambiguous. The CDR3 here is CATSRGSTPGANVLTF. CDR3 nucleotides: TGTGCCACCAGCAGAGGGTCGACCCCCGGGGCCAACGTCCTGACTTTC.